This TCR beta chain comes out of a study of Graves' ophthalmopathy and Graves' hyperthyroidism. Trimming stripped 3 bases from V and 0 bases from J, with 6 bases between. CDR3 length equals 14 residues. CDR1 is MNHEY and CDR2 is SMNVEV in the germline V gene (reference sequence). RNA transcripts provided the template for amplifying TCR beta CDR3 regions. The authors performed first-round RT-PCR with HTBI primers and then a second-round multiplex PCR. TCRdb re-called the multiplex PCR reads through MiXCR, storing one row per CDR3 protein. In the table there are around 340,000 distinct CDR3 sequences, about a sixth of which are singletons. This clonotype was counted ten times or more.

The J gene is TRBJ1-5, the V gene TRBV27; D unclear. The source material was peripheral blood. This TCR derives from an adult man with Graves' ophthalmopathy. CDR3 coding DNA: TGTGCCAGCAGTTTCAAAAGTAGCAATCAGCCCCAGCATTTT. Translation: CASSFKSSNQPQHF.